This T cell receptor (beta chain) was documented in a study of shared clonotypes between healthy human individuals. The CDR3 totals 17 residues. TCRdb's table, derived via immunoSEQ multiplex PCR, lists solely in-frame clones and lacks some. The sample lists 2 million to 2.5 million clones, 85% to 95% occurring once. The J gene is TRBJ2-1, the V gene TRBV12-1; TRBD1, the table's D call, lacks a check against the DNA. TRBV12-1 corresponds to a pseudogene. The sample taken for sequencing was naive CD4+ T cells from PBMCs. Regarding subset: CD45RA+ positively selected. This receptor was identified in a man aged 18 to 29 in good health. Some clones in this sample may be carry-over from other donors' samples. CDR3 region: CASNILAQYRVTGEQFF. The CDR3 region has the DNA TGTGCCAGCAACATCCTCGCCCAATACAGGGTAACAGGTGAGCAGTTCTTC.